This T cell receptor (beta chain) was captured in a study of Ad26.COV2.S vaccination and SARS-CoV-2 variants. As for the study in general: Donor was in the COV1001 Ad26.COV2.S trial arm. Notes on the study in general: People given the vaccine had a wider spike-specific TCR breadth than placebo recipients did.

A word on this clone: Its antigen is as yet unknown.

This CDR3 is 14 amino acids long. V was cut by 2 bases and J by 7 bases, with 14 bases left in between. The germline V gene has CDR1 LGHDT and CDR2 YNNKEL (reference sequence). Documented treatment: approximately 18 received Ad26.COV2.S at low or high dose, single or two shots; about 5 received placebo; per-sample allocation not given. Day 63 after the first vaccine or placebo injection was the time point for sampling. The individual, an adult aged 18-55 years, was a donor in Boston. An Ad26 vector carrying the Wuhan-strain SARS-CoV-2 spike served as the vaccine. TCRdb's copy holds only in-frame clones and misses some; the assay was immunoSEQ multiplex PCR. The profile shows about 320,000 clones, roughly 84% of them singletons.

Sequencing used peripheral blood, obtained in a trial of Ad26.COV2.S vaccine versus placebo. The clonotype comes from a person aged 18-60 years who received the Ad26.COV2.S COVID-19 vaccine or a placebo. The rearrangement joins TRBV3-1 (or the pseudogene TRBV3-2) to TRBJ1-2; no clear D. CDR3 loop: CASSQSDLGFGYTF. CDR3 nucleotides: TGTGCCAGCAGCCAATCCGACCTGGGTTTTGGCTACACCTTC.